There are a few counts of the clone carrying this T cell receptor (beta chain). Its target is not known. TCRdb re-called the RT-PCR reads through MiXCR, storing one row per CDR3 protein. Of 800,000 to 1,000,000 distinct CDR3 sequences in the sample, roughly 20% were seen once. The source of the sample is a study of response to subunit inactivated influenza vaccine. Whole-study results and caveats: Few new T cells, the authors suggested, are recruited by each seasonal influenza vaccination.

The TCR originated in a man aged 45-60 years who received an inactivated influenza vaccine. The sequences come from PBMCs from blood, collected roughly 5 days after vaccination.

CDR3 in DNA: TGTGCCAGCAGCTTTGATAGAGGGGACTATGGCTACACCTTC. It specifies CASSFDRGDYGYTF. The chain joins TRBV7-9 to TRBJ1-2; D is perhaps TRBD1 (5 bases). Trimming cost V 3 bases and J 3 bases, with 11 bases left between them. This CDR3 spans 14 amino acids. Germline V CDR1 and CDR2: SEHNR, FQNEAQ (reference sequence).